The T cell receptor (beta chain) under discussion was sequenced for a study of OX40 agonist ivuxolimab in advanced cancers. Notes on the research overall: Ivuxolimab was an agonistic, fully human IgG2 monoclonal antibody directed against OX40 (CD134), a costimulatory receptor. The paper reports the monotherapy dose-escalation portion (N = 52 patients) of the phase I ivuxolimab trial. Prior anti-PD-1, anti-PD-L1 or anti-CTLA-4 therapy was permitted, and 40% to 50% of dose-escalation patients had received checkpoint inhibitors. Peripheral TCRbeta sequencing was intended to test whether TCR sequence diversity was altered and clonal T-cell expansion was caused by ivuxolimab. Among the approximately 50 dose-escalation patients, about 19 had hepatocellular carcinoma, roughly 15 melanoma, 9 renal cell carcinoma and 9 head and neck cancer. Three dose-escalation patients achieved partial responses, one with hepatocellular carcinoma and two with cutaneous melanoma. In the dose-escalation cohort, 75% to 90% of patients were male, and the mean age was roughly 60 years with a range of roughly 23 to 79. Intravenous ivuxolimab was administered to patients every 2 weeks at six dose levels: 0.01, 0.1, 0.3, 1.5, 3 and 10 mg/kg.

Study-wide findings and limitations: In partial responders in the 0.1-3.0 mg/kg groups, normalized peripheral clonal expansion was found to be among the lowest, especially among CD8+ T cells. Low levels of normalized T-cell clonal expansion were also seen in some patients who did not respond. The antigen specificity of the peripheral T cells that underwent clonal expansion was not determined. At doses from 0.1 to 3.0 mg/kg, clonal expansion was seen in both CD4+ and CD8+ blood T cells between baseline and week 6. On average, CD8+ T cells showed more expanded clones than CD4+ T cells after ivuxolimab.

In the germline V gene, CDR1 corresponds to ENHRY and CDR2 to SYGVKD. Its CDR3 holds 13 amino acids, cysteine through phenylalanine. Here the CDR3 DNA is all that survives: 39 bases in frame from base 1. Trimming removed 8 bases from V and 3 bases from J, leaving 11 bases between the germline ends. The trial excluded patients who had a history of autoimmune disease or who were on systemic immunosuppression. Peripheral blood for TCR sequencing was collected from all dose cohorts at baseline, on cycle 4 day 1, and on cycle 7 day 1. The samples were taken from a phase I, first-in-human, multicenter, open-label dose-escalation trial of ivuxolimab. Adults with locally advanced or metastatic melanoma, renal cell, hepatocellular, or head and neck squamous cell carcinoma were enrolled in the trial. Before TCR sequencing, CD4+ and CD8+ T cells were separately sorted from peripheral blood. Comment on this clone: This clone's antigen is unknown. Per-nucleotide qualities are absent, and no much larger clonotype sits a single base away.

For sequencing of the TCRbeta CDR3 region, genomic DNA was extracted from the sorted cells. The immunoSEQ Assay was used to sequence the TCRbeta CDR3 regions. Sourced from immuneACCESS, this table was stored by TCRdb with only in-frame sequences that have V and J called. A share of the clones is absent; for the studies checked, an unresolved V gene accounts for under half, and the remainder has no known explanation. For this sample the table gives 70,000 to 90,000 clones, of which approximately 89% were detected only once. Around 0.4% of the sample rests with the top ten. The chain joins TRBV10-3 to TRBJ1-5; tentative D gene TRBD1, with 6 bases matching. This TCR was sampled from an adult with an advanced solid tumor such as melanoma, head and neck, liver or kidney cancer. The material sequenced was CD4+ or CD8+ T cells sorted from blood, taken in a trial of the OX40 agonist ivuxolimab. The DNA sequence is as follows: TGTGCCATCGGGTCAGGGGACAATCAGCCCCAGCATTTT. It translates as CAIGSGDNQPQHF.